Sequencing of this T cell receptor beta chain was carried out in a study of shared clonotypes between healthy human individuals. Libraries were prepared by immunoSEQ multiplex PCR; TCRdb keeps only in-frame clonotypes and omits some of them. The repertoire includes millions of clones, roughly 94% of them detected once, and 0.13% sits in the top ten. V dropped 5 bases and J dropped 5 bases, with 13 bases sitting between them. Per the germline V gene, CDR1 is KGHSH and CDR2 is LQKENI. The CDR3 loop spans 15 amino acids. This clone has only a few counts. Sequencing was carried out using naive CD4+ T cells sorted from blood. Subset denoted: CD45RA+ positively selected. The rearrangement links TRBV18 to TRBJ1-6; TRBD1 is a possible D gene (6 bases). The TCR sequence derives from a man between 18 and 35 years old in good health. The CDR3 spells CASSKQGGDNSPLHF. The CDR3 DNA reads TGTGCCAGCTCAAAACAGGGAGGGGATAATTCACCCCTCCACTTT. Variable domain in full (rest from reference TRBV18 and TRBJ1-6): NAGVMQNPRHLVRRRGQEARLRCSPMKGHSHVYWYRQLPEEGLKFMVYLQKENIIDESGMPKERFSAEFPKEGPSILRIQQVVRGDSAAYFCASSKQGGDNSPLHFGNGTRLTVT.